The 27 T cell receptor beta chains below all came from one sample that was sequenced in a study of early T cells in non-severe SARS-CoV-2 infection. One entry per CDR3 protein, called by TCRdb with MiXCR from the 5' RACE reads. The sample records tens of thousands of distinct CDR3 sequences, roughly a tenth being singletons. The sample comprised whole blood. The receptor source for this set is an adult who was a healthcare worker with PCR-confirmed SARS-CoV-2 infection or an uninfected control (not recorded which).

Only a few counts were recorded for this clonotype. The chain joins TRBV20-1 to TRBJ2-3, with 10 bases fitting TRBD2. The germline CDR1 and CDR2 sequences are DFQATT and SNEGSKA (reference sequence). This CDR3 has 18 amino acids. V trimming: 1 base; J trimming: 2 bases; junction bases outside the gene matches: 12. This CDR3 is CSARAGSGRAGNTDTQYF. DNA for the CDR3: TGCAGTGCTAGAGCGGGGAGCGGGAGGGCCGGTAACACAGATACGCAGTATTTT.

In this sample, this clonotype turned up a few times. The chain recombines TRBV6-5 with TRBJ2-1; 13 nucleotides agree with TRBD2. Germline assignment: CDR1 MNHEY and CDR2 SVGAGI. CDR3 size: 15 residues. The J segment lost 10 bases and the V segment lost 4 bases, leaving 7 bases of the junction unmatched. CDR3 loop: CASSLLAGGPMEQFF. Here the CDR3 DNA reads TGTGCCAGCAGTTTACTAGCGGGGGGGCCCATGGAGCAGTTCTTC.

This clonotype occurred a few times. The DNA for the CDR3 is TGCGCCAGCAGCCCCGGACAGGGGAAGATGAATTCACCCCTCCACTTT. Residues: CASSPGQGKMNSPLHF. The chain joins TRBV5-1 to TRBJ1-6; 9 bases align to TRBD1. The CDR3 spans 16 residues. Unmatched junction bases numbered 9, after V lost 4 bases and J lost 7 bases. From germline, CDR1 is SGHRS and CDR2 YFSETQ. Full variable domain (rest looked up from reference TRBV5-1 and TRBJ1-6): KAGVTQTPRYLIKTRGQQVTLSCSPISGHRSVSWYQQTPGQGLQFLFEYFSETQRNKGNFPGRFSGRQFSNSRSEMNVSTLELGDSALYLCASSPGQGKMNSPLHFGNGTRLTVT.

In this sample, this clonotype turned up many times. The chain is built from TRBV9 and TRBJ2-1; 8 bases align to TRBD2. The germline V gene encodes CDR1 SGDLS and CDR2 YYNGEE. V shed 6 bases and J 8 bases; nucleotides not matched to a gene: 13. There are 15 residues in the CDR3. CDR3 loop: CASNLQAGVSDEQFF. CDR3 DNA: TGTGCCAGCAACCTCCAAGCGGGGGTCAGCGATGAGCAGTTCTTC.

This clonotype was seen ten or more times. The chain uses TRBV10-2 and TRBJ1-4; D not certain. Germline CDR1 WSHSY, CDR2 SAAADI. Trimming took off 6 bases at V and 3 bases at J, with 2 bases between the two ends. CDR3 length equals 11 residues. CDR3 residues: CASRANEKLFF. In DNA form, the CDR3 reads TGCGCCAGCAGGGCTAATGAAAAACTGTTTTTT.

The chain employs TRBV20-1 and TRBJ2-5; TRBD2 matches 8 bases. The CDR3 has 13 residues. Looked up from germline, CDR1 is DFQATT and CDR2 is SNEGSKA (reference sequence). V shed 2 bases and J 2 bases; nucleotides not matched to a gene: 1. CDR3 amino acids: CSARPGGQETQYF. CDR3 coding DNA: TGCAGTGCTAGACCGGGGGGGCAAGAGACCCAGTACTTC.

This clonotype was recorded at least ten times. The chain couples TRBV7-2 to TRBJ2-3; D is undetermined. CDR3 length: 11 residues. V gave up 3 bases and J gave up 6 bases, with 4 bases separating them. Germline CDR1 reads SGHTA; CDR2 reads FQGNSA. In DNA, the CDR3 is TGTGCCAGCAGCTTGTGGGATACGCAGTATTTT. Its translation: CASSLWDTQYF.

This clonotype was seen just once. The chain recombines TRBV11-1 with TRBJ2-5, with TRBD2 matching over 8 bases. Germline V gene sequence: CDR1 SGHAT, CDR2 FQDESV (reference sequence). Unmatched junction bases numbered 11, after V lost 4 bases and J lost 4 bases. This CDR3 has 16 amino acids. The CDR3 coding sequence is TGTGCCAGCAGCTACAGGAGGACTAGCCTCGTAGAGACCCAGTACTTC. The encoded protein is CASSYRRTSLVETQYF.

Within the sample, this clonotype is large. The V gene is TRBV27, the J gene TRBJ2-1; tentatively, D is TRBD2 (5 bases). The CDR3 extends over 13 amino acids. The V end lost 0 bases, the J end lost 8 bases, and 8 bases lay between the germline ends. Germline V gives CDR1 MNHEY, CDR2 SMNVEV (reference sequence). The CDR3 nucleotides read TGTGCCAGCAGTTTATCGGGAGTCCATGAGCAGTTCTTC. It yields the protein CASSLSGVHEQFF.

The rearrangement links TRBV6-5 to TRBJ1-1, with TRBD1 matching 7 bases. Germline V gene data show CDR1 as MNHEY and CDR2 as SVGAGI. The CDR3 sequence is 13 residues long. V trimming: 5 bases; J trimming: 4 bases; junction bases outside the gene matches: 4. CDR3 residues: CASSQGVVTEAFF. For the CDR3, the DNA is TGTGCCAGCAGTCAGGGGGTTGTCACTGAAGCTTTCTTT.

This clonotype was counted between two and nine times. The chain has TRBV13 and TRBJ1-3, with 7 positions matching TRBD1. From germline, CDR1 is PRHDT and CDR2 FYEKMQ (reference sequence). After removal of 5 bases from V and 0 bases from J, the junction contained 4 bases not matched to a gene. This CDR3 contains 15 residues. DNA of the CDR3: TGTGCCAGCAGCCCCGGGACAGTCTCTGGAAACACCATATATTTT. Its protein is CASSPGTVSGNTIYF.

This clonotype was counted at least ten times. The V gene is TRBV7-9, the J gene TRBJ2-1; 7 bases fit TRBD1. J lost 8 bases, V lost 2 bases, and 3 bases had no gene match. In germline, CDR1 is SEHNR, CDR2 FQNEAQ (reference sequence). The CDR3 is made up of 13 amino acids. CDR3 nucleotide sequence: TGTGCCAGCAGCTTAAGAACAGGGGATGAGCAGTTCTTC. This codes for CASSLRTGDEQFF.

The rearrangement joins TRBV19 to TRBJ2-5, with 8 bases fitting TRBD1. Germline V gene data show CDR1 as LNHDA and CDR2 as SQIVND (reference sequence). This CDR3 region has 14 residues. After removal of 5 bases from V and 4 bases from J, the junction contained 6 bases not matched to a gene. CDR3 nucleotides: TGTGCCAGTAGTCCCTACAGGGGGATAGAGACCCAGTACTTC. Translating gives CASSPYRGIETQYF. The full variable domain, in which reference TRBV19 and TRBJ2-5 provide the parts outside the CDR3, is DGGITQSPKYLFRKEGQNVTLSCEQNLNHDAMYWYRQDPGQGLRLIYYSQIVNDFQKGDIAEGYSVSREKKESFPLTVTSAQKNPTAFYLCASSPYRGIETQYFGPGTRLLVL.

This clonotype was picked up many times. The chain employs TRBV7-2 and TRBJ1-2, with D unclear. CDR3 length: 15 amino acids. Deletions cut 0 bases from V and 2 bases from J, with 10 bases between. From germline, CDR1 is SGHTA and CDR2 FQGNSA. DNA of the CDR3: TGTGCCAGCAGCTTAGCCCGGACTGCAAACTATGGCTACACCTTC. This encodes CASSLARTANYGYTF.

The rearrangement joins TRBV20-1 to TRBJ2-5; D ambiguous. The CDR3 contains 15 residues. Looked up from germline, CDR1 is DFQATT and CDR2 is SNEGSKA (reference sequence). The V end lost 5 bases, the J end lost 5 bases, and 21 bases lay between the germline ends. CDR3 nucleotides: TGCAGTGCTCTTTCGACCAGGAGATCATCGGAGACCCAGTACTTC. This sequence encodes CSALSTRRSSETQYF.

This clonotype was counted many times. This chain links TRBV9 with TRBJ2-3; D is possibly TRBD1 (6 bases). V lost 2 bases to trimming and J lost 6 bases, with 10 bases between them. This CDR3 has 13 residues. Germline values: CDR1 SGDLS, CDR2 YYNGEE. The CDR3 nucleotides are TGTGCCAGCAGCGTCGACAGGATCGATACGCAGTATTTT. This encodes CASSVDRIDTQYF.

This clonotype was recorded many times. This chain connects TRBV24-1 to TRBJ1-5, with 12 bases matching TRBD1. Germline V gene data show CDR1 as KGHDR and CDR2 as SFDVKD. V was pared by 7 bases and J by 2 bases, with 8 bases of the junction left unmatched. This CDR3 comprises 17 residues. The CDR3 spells CATSTRDRGRCNQPQHF. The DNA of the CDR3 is TGTGCCACCAGCACCCGGGACAGGGGGCGATGCAATCAGCCCCAGCATTTT.

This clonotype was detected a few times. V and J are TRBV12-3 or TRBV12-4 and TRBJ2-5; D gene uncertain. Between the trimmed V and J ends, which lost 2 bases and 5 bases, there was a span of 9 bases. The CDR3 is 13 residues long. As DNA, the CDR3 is TGTGCCAGCAGTTTATCTGGGTACGAGACCCAGTACTTC. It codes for CASSLSGYETQYF.

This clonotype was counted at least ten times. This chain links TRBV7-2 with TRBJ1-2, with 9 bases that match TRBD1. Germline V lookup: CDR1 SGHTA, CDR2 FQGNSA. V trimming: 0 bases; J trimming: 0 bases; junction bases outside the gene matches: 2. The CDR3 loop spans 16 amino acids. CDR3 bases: TGTGCCAGCAGCTTAGCCCGGGACAGGGCTAACTATGGCTACACCTTC. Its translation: CASSLARDRANYGYTF.

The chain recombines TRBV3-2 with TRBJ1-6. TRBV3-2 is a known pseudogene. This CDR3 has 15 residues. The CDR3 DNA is TGTGCCAGCAGCCATCCCCCCCGCGGGGGTTCACCCCTCCACTTT. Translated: CASSHPPRGGSPLHF.

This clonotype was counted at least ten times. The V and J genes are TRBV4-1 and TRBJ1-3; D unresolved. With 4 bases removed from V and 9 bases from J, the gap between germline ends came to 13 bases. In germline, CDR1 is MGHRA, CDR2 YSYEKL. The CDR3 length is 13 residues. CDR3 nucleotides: TGCGCCAGCAGCCTGGCCCCGGACGGCACCATATATTTT. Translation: CASSLAPDGTIYF.

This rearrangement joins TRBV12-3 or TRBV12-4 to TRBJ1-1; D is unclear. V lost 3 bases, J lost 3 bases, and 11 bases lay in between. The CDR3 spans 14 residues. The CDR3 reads CASSLRGIDTEAFF. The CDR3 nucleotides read TGTGCCAGCAGTTTGAGAGGGATTGACACTGAAGCTTTCTTT.

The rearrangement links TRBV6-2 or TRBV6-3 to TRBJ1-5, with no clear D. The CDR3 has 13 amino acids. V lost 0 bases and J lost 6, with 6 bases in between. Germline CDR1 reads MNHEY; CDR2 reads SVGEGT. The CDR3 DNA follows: TGTGCCAGCAGTTACTCGGGATTTCAGCCCCAGCATTTT. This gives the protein CASSYSGFQPQHF.

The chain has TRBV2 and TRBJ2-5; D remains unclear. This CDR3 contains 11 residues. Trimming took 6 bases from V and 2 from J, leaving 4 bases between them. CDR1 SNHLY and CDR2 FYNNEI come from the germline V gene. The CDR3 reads CASRPQETQYF. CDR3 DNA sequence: TGTGCCAGCAGGCCACAAGAGACCCAGTACTTC.

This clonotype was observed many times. DNA of the CDR3: TGCAGCGTCACCGGAGGGACCCAAGAGACCCAGTACTTC. It translates to CSVTGGTQETQYF. V and J are TRBV29-1 and TRBJ2-5, with TRBD2 as a possible D gene (6 bases). The CDR3 covers 13 residues. The ends were cut back, 6 bases at V and 1 base at J, with 12 bases in the middle. The germline V gene has CDR1 SQVTM and CDR2 ANQGSEA. Variable domain in full (rest from reference TRBV29-1 and TRBJ2-5): SAVISQKPSRDICQRGTSLTIQCQVDSQVTMMFWYRQQPGQSLTLIATANQGSEATYESGFVIDKFPISRPNLTFSTLTVSNMSPEDSSIYLCSVTGGTQETQYFGPGTRLLVL.

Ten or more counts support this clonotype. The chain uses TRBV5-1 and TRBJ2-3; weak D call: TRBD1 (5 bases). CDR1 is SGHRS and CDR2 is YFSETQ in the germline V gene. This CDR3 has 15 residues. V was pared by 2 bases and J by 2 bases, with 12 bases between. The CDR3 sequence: CASSFIRVDTDTQYF. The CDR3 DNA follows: TGCGCCAGCAGCTTTATCAGGGTGGACACAGATACGCAGTATTTT. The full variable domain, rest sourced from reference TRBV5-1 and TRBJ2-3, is KAGVTQTPRYLIKTRGQQVTLSCSPISGHRSVSWYQQTPGQGLQFLFEYFSETQRNKGNFPGRFSGRQFSNSRSEMNVSTLELGDSALYLCASSFIRVDTDTQYFGPGTRLTVL.

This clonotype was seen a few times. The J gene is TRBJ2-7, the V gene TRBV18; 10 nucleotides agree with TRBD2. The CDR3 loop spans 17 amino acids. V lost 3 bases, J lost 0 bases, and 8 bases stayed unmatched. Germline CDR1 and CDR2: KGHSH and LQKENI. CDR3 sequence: CASSPAGLAPSSYEQYF. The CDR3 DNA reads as TGTGCCAGCTCACCCGCGGGACTAGCGCCCAGCTCCTACGAGCAGTACTTC.